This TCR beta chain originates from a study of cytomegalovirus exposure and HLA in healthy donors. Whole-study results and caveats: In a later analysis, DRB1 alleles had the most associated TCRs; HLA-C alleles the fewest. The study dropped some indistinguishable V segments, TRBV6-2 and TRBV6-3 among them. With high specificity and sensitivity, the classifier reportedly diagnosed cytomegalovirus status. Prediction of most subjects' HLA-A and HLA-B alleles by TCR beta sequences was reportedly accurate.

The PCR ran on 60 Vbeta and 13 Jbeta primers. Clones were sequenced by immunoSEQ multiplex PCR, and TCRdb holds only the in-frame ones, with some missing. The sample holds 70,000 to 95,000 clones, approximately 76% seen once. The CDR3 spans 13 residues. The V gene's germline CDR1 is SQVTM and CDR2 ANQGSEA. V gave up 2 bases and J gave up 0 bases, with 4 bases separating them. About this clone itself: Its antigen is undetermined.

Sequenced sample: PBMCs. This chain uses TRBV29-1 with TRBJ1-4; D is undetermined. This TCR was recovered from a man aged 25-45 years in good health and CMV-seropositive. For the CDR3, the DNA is TGCAGCGTTGAAAGCGCAACTAATGAAAAACTGTTTTTT. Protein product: CSVESATNEKLFF.